This T cell receptor beta chain derives from a study of T cell responses to AZD1222 COVID-19 vaccine (dated by TCRdb to the early 2020s). Some background on the complete study: AZD1222 recipients given second doses at about 4 weeks or at about 12 weeks were pooled, since spike-specific TCR depth and breadth were not found to differ between the two schedules. A total of around 240 trial participants underwent TCR sequencing, of whom some 200 had received two doses of AZD1222 and some 25 had received two doses of the MenACWY control vaccine. Enrollment into the trials was organized by age into subgroups of 18-55, 56-69 and 70-plus years, and those subgroups contained approximately 160, 26 and 62 TCR-sequenced participants, respectively.

The CDR3 regions of human TCRbeta chains were subjected to immunosequencing. Concerning the study's data processing: TCRs in the repertoires were matched against a reference library of SARS-CoV-2-specific TCRs that had been generated with the MIRA antigen-specificity platform. Breadth was defined as the fraction of unique TCRs that were SARS-CoV-2-associated. Depth was defined as the fraction of total T cells that were SARS-CoV-2-associated. Using the MIRA data, each spike-specific TCR was assigned both to the spike region to which the TCR was reactive and to a CD4 or CD8 class. Log10-transformed breadth and depth values were compared by one-way ANOVA with Sidak's multiple comparisons tests. TCRdb re-hosts the immuneACCESS table, in-frame sequences only. Its copies lack some clones; in the studies checked, an unresolved V gene accounts for under half of them, and the cause for the rest is not known. V and J calls and clone size are those listed in that table; D and trimming were worked out from the DNA. A total of over 120,000 clones appear in this sample, around 93% of them only once. The top ten clones comprise about 9.1% of the sample.

The sample's time point, from its label and the paper: baseline before first vaccination. Vaccinee samples were obtained from the UK trials COV001 and COV002, which included a single-blind randomized controlled phase 2/3 trial of AZD1222 (ChAdOx1 nCoV-19) in healthy adults. For TCRbeta chain sequencing, PBMC samples from trial participants were taken at day 0 and at day 28 after the second dose. Broader findings and caveats from the paper: The 56-69-year group was small, and its depth increase did not reach significance, likely because of low power. Nearly half of unique spike-specific TCRs reportedly recognized epitopes outside regions mutated in the B.1.351 and B.1.1.7 variants. Conclusions about previously exposed vaccinees are limited, since just 6 or 7 AZD1222 recipients were seropositive for SARS-CoV-2 at baseline. Because no day 14 peak-response samples were available, the repertoires could be characterized only after the peak T cell response. Vaccine-associated CD4 TCRs spanned the whole spike protein, with dominant responses in regions 160-218 and 743-854. After two AZD1222 doses, both the breadth and the depth of spike-specific TCRs were significantly higher than at day 0 and than in MenACWY recipients. Participants were mostly white British, with more females than males. The authors suggested clonal diversity may have been underestimated.

A note on this clone: The antigen it binds to is not known. Qualities for individual bases were not recorded, and no much larger clone is one base off.

Sequences SGDLS (CDR1) and YYNGEE (CDR2) are obtained from the germline V gene. V is shortened by 6 bases, J by 5 bases, and the region joining them spans 11 bases. Spanning cysteine to phenylalanine, the CDR3 consists of 13 amino acids. CDR3 DNA is the only sequence kept; it has 39 bases, read in frame from the first base. Sequenced here: peripheral blood, sampled on day 0 of AZD1222 vaccination. The clonotype comes from an adult in good health. This sequence uses TRBV9 and TRBJ2-2, with no confidently assigned D gene. The nucleotides read TGTGCCAGCACTCGAAGGAGAACCGGGGAGCTGTTTTTT. Its product reads: CASTRRRTGELFF.